These 22 T cell receptor beta chains were sequenced from one sample in a study of a mutant IDH1 vaccine in newly diagnosed glioma. Using immunoSEQ multiplex PCR, the repertoire was profiled, and TCRdb retains in-frame clones only, with some absent. The data show tens of thousands of clones, approximately 85% seen once. Their cognate antigens are unknown. Documented time point: week 23, last vaccination. Topical imiquimod was applied with each vaccine dose, which held 300 ug of mutant IDH1 20-mer peptide. The sequences come from PBMCs, collected from a glioma patient whose treatment included an IDH1 peptide vaccine. Receptor source: a man aged 25-40 years with glioma. Some clones in this sample may be carry-over from other donors' samples.

The V gene is TRBV9, the J gene TRBJ1-6; D remains unclear. This CDR3 is 17 amino acids long. Germline CDR1 and CDR2: SGDLS and YYNGEE. V shed 2 bases and J shed 0 bases, with 12 bases lying between them. CDR3 protein: CASSVSAESSYNSPLHF. CDR3 bases: TGTGCCAGCAGCGTTTCGGCCGAGAGCTCCTATAATTCACCCCTCCACTTT. Combining the CDR3 with reference TRBV9 and TRBJ1-6 gives the whole variable domain DSGVTQTPKHLITATGQRVTLRCSPRSGDLSVYWYQQSLDQGLQFLIQYYNGEERAKGNILERFSAQQFPDLHSELNLSSLELGDSALYFCASSVSAESSYNSPLHFGNGTRLTVT.

The chain links TRBV5-4 to TRBJ1-2; 8 positions agree with TRBD1. Germline CDR1 reads SGHNT; CDR2 reads YYREEE (reference sequence). The CDR3 runs 17 residues. V lost 4 bases to trimming and J lost 5 bases; unmatched junction nucleotides: 16. CDR3 amino acids: CASSPRNYVDRVYGYTF. The CDR3 bases are TGTGCCAGCAGCCCCCGGAATTACGTGGACAGGGTGTATGGCTACACCTTC.

The V call is TRBV11-3, the J call TRBJ2-3; TRBD2 matches at 9 bases. J lost 4 bases, V lost 5 bases, and 4 bases had no gene match. Germline CDR1 is SGHNT and CDR2 is YENEEA. The CDR3 contains 14 residues. CDR3 residues: CASSIGLASDTQYF. Here the CDR3 DNA reads TGTGCCAGCAGCATAGGACTAGCGTCAGATACGCAGTATTTT.

The chain has TRBV7-3 and TRBJ2-1, with 7 bases that match TRBD1. This CDR3 region has 14 residues. V dropped 5 bases and J dropped 8; count of bases not matched to a gene: 9. Germline CDR1 and CDR2: SGHTA and FQGTGA. The CDR3 bases are TGTGCCAGCAGCCAAATAGGGGGCGTGGATGAGCAGTTCTTC. Its protein product is CASSQIGGVDEQFF.

This chain joins TRBV6-6 and TRBJ1-2; D is ambiguous. The CDR3 is 16 amino acids. CDR1 is MNHNY, CDR2 SVGAGI, per germline (reference sequence). V lost 0 bases and J lost 7, with 18 bases in between. The CDR3 DNA is TGTGCCAGCAGTTACTCTACCCCCACGGGGTTTGGTGGCTACACCTTC. Its protein product is CASSYSTPTGFGGYTF.

The chain is built from TRBV19 and TRBJ2-3, with 7 nucleotides matching TRBD1. The germline CDR1 and CDR2 sequences are LNHDA and SQIVND (reference sequence). The CDR3 extends over 20 amino acids. V gave up 5 bases and J gave up 2 bases; unmatched junction bases: 22. CDR3 sequence: CASSAGIWSWGQRNTDTQYF. The CDR3 nucleotides are TGTGCCAGTAGTGCAGGTATCTGGTCTTGGGGACAGAGAAACACAGATACGCAGTATTTT.

The chain joins TRBV10-3 to TRBJ1-2; the D is unclear. Deletions cut 6 bases from V and 8 bases from J, with 13 bases between. CDR3 length: 12 amino acids. Germline V gene lookup returns CDR1 ENHRY and CDR2 SYGVKD. The CDR3 loop reads CAIREAVKGYTF. The CDR3 DNA reads TGTGCCATCAGGGAGGCGGTGAAGGGCTACACCTTC.

This clone occurred a few times. V is TRBV2 and J is TRBJ1-1; maybe TRBD1 (5 bases). This CDR3 has 15 residues. Trimming took off 3 bases at V and 0 bases at J, with 11 bases between the two ends. Germline CDR1 reads SNHLY; CDR2 reads FYNNEI. Written as DNA, the CDR3 is TGTGCCAGCAGTGAGGACGGGGGGATGAACACTGAAGCTTTCTTT. It yields the protein CASSEDGGMNTEAFF.

The CDR3 is CASSDDGTRIYNEQFF. The CDR3 bases are TGTGCCAGCAGTGATGACGGGACTAGGATCTACAATGAGCAGTTCTTC. V is TRBV6-1 and J is TRBJ2-1; TRBD2 agrees at 8 bases. Germline V gene sequence: CDR1 MNHNS, CDR2 SASEGT. Trimming at V came to 3 bases and at J to 3 bases, leaving 7 bases not matched to a gene. This CDR3 contains 16 residues.

The chain links TRBV18 to TRBJ1-2; D is unresolved. Germline V gene lookup returns CDR1 KGHSH and CDR2 LQKENI. This CDR3 has 13 residues. Trimming cost V 5 bases and J 6 bases, with 13 bases left between them. CDR3 nucleotide sequence: TGTGCCAGCTCAGCCGGGAGGCGAGATGGCTACACCTTC. Translating gives CASSAGRRDGYTF.

This clone was seen only once. The chain has TRBV5-3 and TRBJ1-4; 7 bases map to TRBD1. TRBV5-3 is annotated as an ORF whose role is uncertain. Germline trimming cut 1 base from V and 5 bases from J; bases unmatched to any gene: 8. There are 16 residues in the CDR3. Here the CDR3 reads CARSLLPTGPNEKLFF. CDR3 sequence (DNA): TGTGCCAGAAGCTTGCTTCCGACAGGGCCAAATGAAAAACTGTTTTTT.

This chain links TRBV4-1 with TRBJ1-2; D gene unclear. The CDR3 spans 16 residues. Germline lookup yields CDR1 MGHRA and CDR2 YSYEKL. Trimming left V 6 bases short and J 3 bases short, with 20 bases between. CDR3 loop: CASSQDGRPGDYGYTF. In nucleotides, the CDR3 is TGCGCCAGCAGTCAGGACGGGAGACCCGGCGACTATGGCTACACCTTC.

V usage is TRBV27 and J usage is TRBJ1-2; tentative D call: TRBD1 (6 bases). The ends were cut back, 6 bases at V and 4 bases at J, with 15 bases in the middle. Germline assignment: CDR1 MNHEY and CDR2 SMNVEV (reference sequence). The CDR3 contains 14 residues. The CDR3 is CASRMTGPGYGYTF. The CDR3 nucleotides are TGTGCCAGCAGGATGACAGGCCCGGGCTATGGCTACACCTTC.

The genes are TRBV18 and TRBJ2-2, with TRBD1 identical over 12 bases. CDR1 KGHSH and CDR2 LQKENI come from the germline V gene. The trim removed 0 bases at V and 7 bases at J, leaving 3 bases unmatched. The length of the CDR3 is 16 residues. The CDR3 bases are TGTGCCAGCTCACCACCGGGACAGGGGGCTGGCGGGGAGCTGTTTTTT. Encoded protein: CASSPPGQGAGGELFF.

The sample holds one count of this clone. This rearrangement joins TRBV28 to TRBJ2-3; 7 bases agree with TRBD2. V was clipped by 6 bases and J by 2 bases; unmatched bases: 8. The CDR3 runs 15 residues. Germline V gene lookup returns CDR1 MDHEN and CDR2 SYDVKM. This CDR3 is CASSAMTSYTDTQYF. Here the CDR3 DNA reads TGTGCCAGCAGCGCCATGACTAGCTACACAGATACGCAGTATTTT.

The rearrangement joins TRBV6-6 to TRBJ1-1, with D possibly being TRBD1 (5 bases). Per germline, CDR1 MNHNY and CDR2 SVGAGI (reference sequence). V was shortened by 7 bases and J by 1 base, with 10 bases between the two germline ends. The CDR3 consists of 13 residues. CDR3 region: CASNLGPNTEAFF. CDR3 in DNA: TGTGCCAGCAATCTGGGACCGAACACTGAAGCTTTCTTT.

This chain joins TRBV9 and TRBJ1-2, with D perhaps TRBD1 (5 bases). Deletions cut 6 bases from V and 3 bases from J, with 15 bases between. CDR1 is SGDLS and CDR2 is YYNGEE in the germline V gene. This CDR3 is 14 amino acids long. The CDR3 reads CASNALGGDYGYTF. The CDR3 bases are TGTGCCAGCAACGCCCTTGGGGGGGACTATGGCTACACCTTC.

J is TRBJ2-1 and V is TRBV6-1, with D perhaps TRBD2 (7 bases). Trimming left V 6 bases short and J 9 bases short, with 15 bases between. Per the germline V gene, CDR1 is MNHNS and CDR2 is SASEGT. The length of the CDR3 is 13 residues. CDR3 amino acids: CASSLGQRGEQFF. CDR3 sequence (DNA): TGTGCCAGCAGCCTCGGACAGCGGGGTGAGCAGTTCTTC.

The chain links TRBV2 to TRBJ1-4, with D possibly matching TRBD1 (6 bases). V was trimmed by 6 bases and J by 8 bases, leaving 13 bases between them. This CDR3 region has 13 residues. The germline V gene encodes CDR1 SNHLY and CDR2 FYNNEI. The CDR3 region has the DNA TGTGCCAGCAGATACAGGGAAGGAGAAAAACTGTTTTTT. This translates into CASRYREGEKLFF.

This chain links TRBV27 with TRBJ2-7; D may correspond to TRBD1 or TRBD2 (5 bases each). Per germline, CDR1 MNHEY and CDR2 SMNVEV (reference sequence). The CDR3 length is 16 residues. V was trimmed by 4 bases and J by 3 bases, leaving 19 bases between them. CDR3 loop: CASSSRDPDPNYEQYF. As DNA, the CDR3 is TGTGCCAGCAGTTCCCGGGACCCTGATCCAAACTACGAGCAGTACTTC.

This clone was seen only once. The chain carries TRBV30 and TRBJ2-7; TRBD1 agrees at 7 bases. The CDR3 covers 14 residues. The V gene end was trimmed by 0 bases and the J gene end by 0 bases; junction bases not matched to a gene: 2. Germline-derived CDR1 and CDR2 are GTSNPN and SVGIG (reference sequence). For the CDR3, the DNA is TGTGCCTGGAGTGTAGGGGGCTCCTCCTACGAGCAGTACTTC. As protein: CAWSVGGSSYEQYF.

This sequence joins TRBV6-5 and TRBJ1-1, with a weak D call TRBD1 (5 bases). The CDR3 consists of 14 residues. Germline lookup yields CDR1 MNHEY and CDR2 SVGAGI. V was pared by 6 bases and J by 1 base, with 12 bases between. CDR3 nucleotide sequence: TGTGCCAGCAGCCGATTGGGGGGGAACACTGAAGCTTTCTTT. It specifies CASSRLGGNTEAFF.